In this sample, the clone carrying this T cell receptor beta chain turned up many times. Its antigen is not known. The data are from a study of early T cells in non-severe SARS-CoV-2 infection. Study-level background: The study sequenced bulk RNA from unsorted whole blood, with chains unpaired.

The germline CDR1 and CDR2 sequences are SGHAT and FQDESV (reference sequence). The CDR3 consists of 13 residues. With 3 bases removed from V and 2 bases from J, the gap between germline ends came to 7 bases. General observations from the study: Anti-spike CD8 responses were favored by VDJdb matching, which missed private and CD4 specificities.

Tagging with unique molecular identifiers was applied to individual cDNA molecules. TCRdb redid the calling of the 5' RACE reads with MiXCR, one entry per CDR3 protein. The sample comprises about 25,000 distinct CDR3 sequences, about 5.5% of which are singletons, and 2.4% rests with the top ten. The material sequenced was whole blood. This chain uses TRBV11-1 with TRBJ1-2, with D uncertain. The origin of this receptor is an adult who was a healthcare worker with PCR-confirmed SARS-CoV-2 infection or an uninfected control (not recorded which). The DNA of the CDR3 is TGTGCCAGCAGCTTGGGCCTAAACTATGGCTACACCTTC. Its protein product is CASSLGLNYGYTF.